These 18 T cell receptor beta chains came from one sample sequenced in a study of blood T cell repertoires in COVID-19. Only in-frame clones appear in the TCRdb table, and some are missing; sequencing was by immunoSEQ multiplex PCR. In the table there are approximately 170,000 clones, 90% of which are singletons. The sequenced material came from peripheral blood. The source is a man in his fifties or sixties with active or convalescent COVID-19.

J is TRBJ2-5 and V is TRBV6-5, with 9 bases matching TRBD2. The CDR3 covers 15 residues. Germline CDR1 MNHEY, CDR2 SVGAGI. J lost 5 bases, V lost 2 bases, and 6 bases had no gene match. The CDR3 spells CASSYSSSGIETQYF. The CDR3, as DNA: TGTGCCAGCAGTTACAGTTCTAGCGGGATTGAGACCCAGTACTTC.

The chain couples TRBV5-1 to TRBJ1-2; weak D call: TRBD1 (5 bases). CDR1 is SGHRS and CDR2 is YFSETQ in the germline V gene. V was clipped by 3 bases and J by 4 bases, with 7 bases between them. The CDR3 runs to 12 residues. The CDR3 here is CASSSGGYGYTF. In DNA form, the CDR3 reads TGCGCCAGCAGCTCCGGGGGCTATGGCTACACCTTC.

This clone was observed a few times. The chain couples TRBV5-6 to TRBJ2-7; tentative D call: TRBD2 (6 bases). With 3 bases removed from V and 5 bases from J, the gap between germline ends came to 9 bases. CDR3 size: 12 residues. Germline lookup yields CDR1 SGHDT and CDR2 YYEEEE. CDR3 sequence: CASSWGGDEQYF. DNA for the CDR3: TGTGCCAGCAGCTGGGGAGGCGACGAGCAGTACTTC.

The chain recombines TRBV3-1 (or the pseudogene TRBV3-2) with TRBJ1-1; 9 bases are shared with TRBD1. Germline CDR1 reads LGHDT; CDR2 reads YNNKEL (reference sequence). V dropped 7 bases and J dropped 6; count of bases not matched to a gene: 12. The CDR3 has 15 residues. The CDR3 loop reads CASTPVGTGLAEAFF. The CDR3 DNA is TGTGCCAGCACCCCTGTGGGGACAGGGTTGGCTGAAGCTTTCTTT.

A single count supports this clone. J is TRBJ1-3 and V is TRBV5-4, with 8 bases lining up with TRBD1. CDR3 length: 13 residues. Germline V gene sequence: CDR1 SGHNT, CDR2 YYREEE (reference sequence). The junction had 4 bases not matched to a gene; V was cut back by 9 bases and J by 2 bases. This CDR3 reads CAIKQGAGNTIYF. In nucleotides, the CDR3 is TGTGCCATCAAACAGGGGGCTGGAAACACCATATATTTT.

The chain uses TRBV5-6 and TRBJ2-4; no reliable D call. This CDR3 is built from 14 residues. V gave up 1 base and J gave up 0 bases, with 5 bases separating them. Germline V gene sequence: CDR1 SGHDT, CDR2 YYEEEE. The CDR3 nucleotides are TGTGCCAGCAGCTTGACAGTAGCCAAAAACATTCAGTACTTC. Translated: CASSLTVAKNIQYF.

CDR3 DNA sequence: TGTGCCAGCAGTCAACTAGCGGGAGGGGACAATGAGCAGTTCTTC. Its protein is CASSQLAGGDNEQFF. The gene calls are TRBV6-5 and TRBJ2-1, with 13 bases matching TRBD2. With V trimmed by 5 bases and J by 5 bases, 3 bases remained unmatched. Germline V CDR1 and CDR2: MNHEY, SVGAGI. There are 15 residues in the CDR3.

The V gene is TRBV18, the J gene TRBJ1-2, with D possibly being TRBD1 (5 bases). The CDR3 consists of 15 residues. With 4 bases removed from V and 3 bases from J, the gap between germline ends came to 15 bases. Germline V lookup: CDR1 KGHSH, CDR2 LQKENI. CDR3 nucleotides: TGTGCCAGCTCACAGGGGCGGATGCCCGACTATGGCTACACCTTC. Its protein product is CASSQGRMPDYGYTF.

The rearrangement uses TRBV9 and TRBJ2-7; perhaps TRBD2 as D (7 bases). V was trimmed by 1 base and J by 1 base, leaving 21 bases between them. CDR1 and CDR2 (germline): SGDLS, YYNGEE. This CDR3 region has 18 residues. The CDR3 DNA follows: TGTGCCAGCAGCGTAACGCCCGGGGGCAGGGGAGGGTCCTACGAGCAGTACTTC. It yields the protein CASSVTPGGRGGSYEQYF.

The sample holds one count of this clone. V gene TRBV6-1 combines with J gene TRBJ1-5; weak D call: TRBD1 (6 bases). The V gene lost 1 base and the J gene lost 1 base, with 17 bases spanning the gap. CDR3 size: 18 residues. The V gene's germline CDR1 is MNHNS and CDR2 SASEGT. The CDR3 loop is CASSEGGLAGASNQPQHF. In nucleotides, the CDR3 is TGTGCCAGCAGTGAAGGGGGGTTGGCAGGGGCAAGCAATCAGCCCCAGCATTTT.

The table lists this clone with a count of one. The J gene is TRBJ2-1, the V gene TRBV19, with TRBD2 identical over 12 bases. The germline CDR1 and CDR2 sequences are LNHDA and SQIVND (reference sequence). V lost 6 bases, J lost 10 bases, and 10 bases stayed unmatched. The CDR3 loop spans 15 amino acids. The CDR3 loop reads CASSHPSGRAREQFF. CDR3 bases: TGTGCCAGTAGCCATCCTAGCGGGAGGGCCAGGGAGCAGTTCTTC. Combining the CDR3 with reference TRBV19 and TRBJ2-1 gives the whole variable domain DGGITQSPKYLFRKEGQNVTLSCEQNLNHDAMYWYRQDPGQGLRLIYYSQIVNDFQKGDIAEGYSVSREKKESFPLTVTSAQKNPTAFYLCASSHPSGRAREQFFGPGTRLTVL.

The V gene is TRBV11-3, the J gene TRBJ1-4; perhaps TRBD1 as D (5 bases). Germline V gives CDR1 SGHNT, CDR2 YENEEA. The CDR3 sequence is 18 residues long. The V and J ends lost 5 bases and 0 bases respectively, with 19 bases between them. The DNA of the CDR3 is TGTGCCAGCAGCGTGGCGGGGCTAGTCCCCACAACTAATGAAAAACTGTTTTTT. Protein: CASSVAGLVPTTNEKLFF.

The J gene is TRBJ1-2, the V gene TRBV10-3; TRBD1 aligns across 8 bases. CDR3 length: 16 residues. The germline gives CDR1 ENHRY, CDR2 SYGVKD. After removal of 0 bases from V and 2 bases from J, the junction contained 5 bases not matched to a gene. The CDR3 coding sequence is TGTGCCATCAGTGAGTCGAGACAGGGGACCAACTATGGCTACACCTTC. It yields the protein CAISESRQGTNYGYTF.

The V and J genes are TRBV5-1 and TRBJ1-1; no definite D call. Germline-derived CDR1 and CDR2 are SGHRS and YFSETQ. The CDR3 is made up of 15 amino acids. V lost 0 bases and J lost 5, with 14 bases in between. CDR3 coding DNA: TGCGCCAGCAGCTTGGGGACCGGGCCGGGGACTGAAGCTTTCTTT. This encodes CASSLGTGPGTEAFF. Filled out from reference TRBV5-1 and TRBJ1-1, the complete variable domain reads KAGVTQTPRYLIKTRGQQVTLSCSPISGHRSVSWYQQTPGQGLQFLFEYFSETQRNKGNFPGRFSGRQFSNSRSEMNVSTLELGDSALYLCASSLGTGPGTEAFFGQGTRLTVV.

This chain links TRBV12-3 or TRBV12-4 with TRBJ1-2; TRBD1 might be the D (5 bases). The germline V and J ends were trimmed by 2 bases and 3 bases, with 7 bases remaining between them. This CDR3 spans 13 amino acids. The CDR3 here is CASSLLTDYGYTF. The CDR3, as DNA: TGTGCCAGCAGTTTATTGACAGACTATGGCTACACCTTC.

The chain couples TRBV19 to TRBJ1-2; 9 bases are shared with TRBD1. CDR1 is LNHDA, CDR2 SQIVND, per germline (reference sequence). This CDR3 contains 14 residues. V dropped 7 bases and J dropped 3; count of bases not matched to a gene: 6. The CDR3 reads CASNDRGSDYGYTF. DNA for the CDR3: TGTGCCAGTAACGACAGGGGGAGTGACTATGGCTACACCTTC.

The V gene is TRBV2, the J gene TRBJ1-6; D remains ambiguous. The germline V gene has CDR1 SNHLY and CDR2 FYNNEI. This CDR3 is 14 amino acids long. V dropped 7 bases and J dropped 1 base, with 8 bases sitting between them. The CDR3 protein is CASKRESYNSPLHF. The CDR3 region has the DNA TGTGCCAGCAAGAGGGAATCCTATAATTCACCCCTCCACTTT.

The gene calls are TRBV19 and TRBJ1-5; 10 bases fit TRBD1. Germline V gene data show CDR1 as LNHDA and CDR2 as SQIVND (reference sequence). V lost 5 bases to trimming and J lost 2 bases; unmatched junction nucleotides: 6. The CDR3 loop spans 16 amino acids. The CDR3 loop is CASSAWTGGGNQPQHF. Written as DNA, the CDR3 is TGTGCCAGTAGTGCGTGGACAGGGGGGGGCAATCAGCCCCAGCATTTT.